The source of this T cell receptor (beta chain) is a study of shared clonotypes between healthy human individuals. Findings and limits, study-wide: Even with large depth, rarefaction showed that sorted-subset sequencing was incomplete.

On this clone itself: Its antigen is undetermined.

Assay execution proceeded at the deep level. Replicate PCRs for sorted subsets used approximately 220 ng DNA; this equaled 30,000 to 35,000 T cell genomes. Measured with immunoSEQ multiplex PCR; TCRdb has only the in-frame clones, and not every one. The sample holds 640,000 or so clones, 60% to 80% seen once. Memory CD4+ cells were the fraction left after CD45RA+ naive selection. Sequencing was performed on memory CD4+ T cells sorted from blood. Subset indicated: CD45RA-negative fraction. The receptor's source is a woman in her twenties or thirties in good health.

This chain's CDR3 is CASSPPGGAENYGYTF. Written as DNA, the CDR3 is TGTGCCAGCTCACCACCCGGGGGCGCGGAGAACTATGGCTACACCTTC. J is TRBJ1-2 and V is TRBV18; possible D gene TRBD1, 6 bases. The germline V gene has CDR1 KGHSH and CDR2 LQKENI. This CDR3 spans 16 amino acids. The V gene lost 0 bases and the J gene lost 2 bases, with 13 bases spanning the gap.